The subject of this entry is one T cell receptor (beta chain). Antigen specificity is unknown. At the DNA level, this CDR3 is encoded by other sequences in the same sample as well. The source of the sample is a study of cytomegalovirus exposure and HLA in healthy donors. Study outcomes and limitations: For most TCR sequences rarity was the rule, although some public TCRs occurred in many donors. Follow-up analysis seemed to connect common viral pathogens with several of the most significant clusters identified. Testing in vitro showed a few CMV-associated chains specific for CMV antigens.

The V gene's germline CDR1 is LNHDA and CDR2 SQIVND (reference sequence). This CDR3 is 14 amino acids long. The V gene lost 6 bases and the J gene lost 4 bases, with 16 bases spanning the gap. The PCR contained 60 Vbeta and 13 Jbeta primers. TCRdb keeps only in-frame clones here, not all; method: immunoSEQ multiplex PCR. This table has about 200,000 clones, 87% appearing once. Input material: PBMCs. The chain uses TRBV19 and TRBJ2-7; maybe TRBD1 (6 bases). The clonotype originates from a boy between 2 and 15 years old in good health and CMV-seronegative. As DNA, the CDR3 is TGTGCCAGTAGCGCACAGGGATCTTCGTACGAGCAGTACTTC. Its protein product is CASSAQGSSYEQYF.